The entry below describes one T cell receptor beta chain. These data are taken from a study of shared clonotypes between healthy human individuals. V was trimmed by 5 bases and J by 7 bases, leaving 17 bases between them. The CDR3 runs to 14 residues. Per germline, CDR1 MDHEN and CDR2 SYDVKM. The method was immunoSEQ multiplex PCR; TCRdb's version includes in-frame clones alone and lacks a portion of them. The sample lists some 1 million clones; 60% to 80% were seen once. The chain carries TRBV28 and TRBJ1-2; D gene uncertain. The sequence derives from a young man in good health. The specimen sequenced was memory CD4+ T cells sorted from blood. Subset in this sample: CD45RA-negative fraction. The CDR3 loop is CASSPTKGISGYTF. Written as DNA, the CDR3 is TGTGCCAGCAGTCCCACGAAGGGAATAAGTGGCTACACCTTC.